A selection of T cell receptor beta chains follows, all from one sample in a study of CD8 T cells in ankylosing spondylitis. TCRdb re-called the 5' RACE reads through MiXCR, storing one row per CDR3 protein. This table has roughly 440,000 distinct CDR3 sequences, 17% appearing once. Sequencing input: blood, either unsorted or a sorted T cell fraction (not recorded which). Source of these receptors: a male donor with ankylosing spondylitis. Both conserved end residues are part of each CDR3. D genes are given only for firm matches. Size is omitted from some rows. Given values are once, few, many or a class for expanded clones.

CDR3 DNA: TGTGCCAGCAGCTCAGAGTTCCTGAACACTGAAGCTTTCTTT
CDR3 protein: CASSSEFLNTEAFF
clone size: few
J gene: TRBJ1-1
D gene: .
V gene: TRBV7-8

CDR3 DNA: TGTGCCAGCAGTCCTGGACAGATCAATCAGCCCCAGCATTTT
CDR3 protein: CASSPGQINQPQHF
clone size: .
J gene: TRBJ1-5
D gene: .
V gene: TRBV12-3/TRBV12-4

CDR3 DNA: TGTGCCAGCCACCTTAACAGGGTGGGGACCGGGGAGCTGTTTTTT
CDR3 protein: CASHLNRVGTGELFF
clone size: few
J gene: TRBJ2-2
D gene: .
V gene: TRBV6-1

CDR3 DNA: TGTGCCATCAGTGAGTCTGGTGGACAGGGGACAAACACCATATATTTT
CDR3 protein: CAISESGGQGTNTIYF
clone size: .
J gene: TRBJ1-3
D gene: TRBD1
V gene: TRBV10-3

CDR3 DNA: TGCGCCACCGGGTTAGCTAGCGGGGGAATGGGTGAGCAGTTCTTC
CDR3 protein: CATGLASGGMGEQFF
clone size: .
J gene: TRBJ2-1
D gene: TRBD2
V gene: TRBV5-1

CDR3 DNA: TGCAGTGCTAGACCAAGACAGTGGGGTAATGAAAAACTGTTTTTT
CDR3 protein: CSARPRQWGNEKLFF
clone size: .
J gene: TRBJ1-4
D gene: .
V gene: TRBV20-1

CDR3 DNA: TGTGCCAGCACTGTGGGATACACCATATATTTT
CDR3 protein: CASTVGYTIYF
clone size: many
J gene: TRBJ1-3
D gene: .
V gene: TRBV12-3/TRBV12-4

CDR3 DNA: TGTGCCACCAGCAGAGCGGCCGCAACTAATGAAAAACTGTTTTTT
CDR3 protein: CATSRAAATNEKLFF
clone size: .
J gene: TRBJ1-4
D gene: .
V gene: TRBV15

CDR3 DNA: TGTGCCAGCAGCTCGCGGGGGGGCGAGACCCAGTACTTC
CDR3 protein: CASSSRGGETQYF
clone size: many
J gene: TRBJ2-5
D gene: TRBD2
V gene: TRBV12-3/TRBV12-4

CDR3 DNA: TGCAGTGCTGCCCAACTAGCGGGAGGATTATATGAGCAGTTCTTC
CDR3 protein: CSAAQLAGGLYEQFF
clone size: few
J gene: TRBJ2-1
D gene: TRBD2
V gene: TRBV20-1

CDR3 DNA: TGCGCCAGCAGCCCCACCGGGACAGCCCAAGAGACCCAGTACTTC
CDR3 protein: CASSPTGTAQETQYF
clone size: .
J gene: TRBJ2-5
D gene: TRBD1
V gene: TRBV5-1

CDR3 DNA: TGTGCCAGCAGCGTATCGCAGAACCCCGGGGAGCTGTTTTTT
CDR3 protein: CASSVSQNPGELFF
clone size: many
J gene: TRBJ2-2
D gene: .
V gene: TRBV9

CDR3 DNA: TGCGCCAGCAGCCAAGACGGCATCATCACAGATACGCAGTATTTT
CDR3 protein: CASSQDGIITDTQYF
clone size: few
J gene: TRBJ2-3
D gene: .
V gene: TRBV5-1

CDR3 DNA: TGTGCCAGCAGTCCCCGGTTACAGTCTGGGAATCAGCCCCAGCATTTT
CDR3 protein: CASSPRLQSGNQPQHF
clone size: .
J gene: TRBJ1-5
D gene: .
V gene: TRBV28

CDR3 DNA: TGTGCCAGCAGCTTGGGACAGGGGGCACAGGGACTTGACAGGGTACACAACTATGGCTACACCTTC
CDR3 protein: CASSLGQGAQGLDRVHNYGYTF
clone size: .
J gene: TRBJ1-2
D gene: TRBD1
V gene: TRBV5-4

CDR3 DNA: TGTGCCAGCAGTATCTACGAGCAGTACTTC
CDR3 protein: CASSIYEQYF
clone size: many
J gene: TRBJ2-7
D gene: .
V gene: TRBV2

CDR3 DNA: TGTGCCAGCAGACAATCGACAGGGGGCACAGATACGCAGTATTTT
CDR3 protein: CASRQSTGGTDTQYF
clone size: once
J gene: TRBJ2-3
D gene: TRBD1
V gene: TRBV27

CDR3 DNA: TGTGCCAGCACTCTGCGACAGGGGCGCCGGCAAGAGACCCAGTACTTC
CDR3 protein: CASTLRQGRRQETQYF
clone size: few
J gene: TRBJ2-5
D gene: TRBD1
V gene: TRBV12-3/TRBV12-4

CDR3 DNA: TGTGCCAGCAGTTACTCTAGCGGGAGGAACAATGAGCAGTTCTTC
CDR3 protein: CASSYSSGRNNEQFF
clone size: .
J gene: TRBJ2-1
D gene: TRBD2
V gene: TRBV27

CDR3 DNA: TGCAGTGCCTCACCTACCCTGGACAGGGCGGCCTCACCCCTCCACTTT
CDR3 protein: CSASPTLDRAASPLHF
clone size: few
J gene: TRBJ1-6
D gene: TRBD1
V gene: TRBV20-1

CDR3 DNA: TGTGCTAGTGGTTTGACGACAGGGGTCACTGAAGCTTTCTTT
CDR3 protein: CASGLTTGVTEAFF
clone size: .
J gene: TRBJ1-1
D gene: TRBD1
V gene: TRBV12-5

CDR3 DNA: TGTGCCAGCAGCTTAGAACTAGAGGGCTACGAGCAGTACTTC
CDR3 protein: CASSLELEGYEQYF
clone size: .
J gene: TRBJ2-7
D gene: .
V gene: TRBV7-6

CDR3 DNA: TGCGCCAGCAGCCAAGCGCCTAGCGGGAGAAATGAGCAGTTCTTC
CDR3 protein: CASSQAPSGRNEQFF
clone size: many
J gene: TRBJ2-1
D gene: TRBD2
V gene: TRBV4-3

CDR3 DNA: TGTGCCAGCAGCGCTTCACTAGCGTTCGGAGATACGCAGTATTTT
CDR3 protein: CASSASLAFGDTQYF
clone size: .
J gene: TRBJ2-3
D gene: TRBD2
V gene: TRBV9

CDR3 DNA: TGTGCCAGCTCACCAACAGGGGCTGGGCAGCCCCAGCATTTT
CDR3 protein: CASSPTGAGQPQHF
clone size: .
J gene: TRBJ1-5
D gene: TRBD1
V gene: TRBV18

CDR3 DNA: TGTGCCACCAGCAGAGATCGAGCCCCTAGCTCCTACGAGCAGTACTTC
CDR3 protein: CATSRDRAPSSYEQYF
clone size: .
J gene: TRBJ2-7
D gene: .
V gene: TRBV15

CDR3 DNA: TGTGCCAGCAGCTTGTTAGGAAGGAGCGGGGGACCGAACACCGGGGAGCTGTTTTTT
CDR3 protein: CASSLLGRSGGPNTGELFF
clone size: few
J gene: TRBJ2-2
D gene: TRBD2
V gene: TRBV5-4

CDR3 DNA: TGTGCCAGCAGGGCTACAGACTCTGGGGCCAACGTCCTGACTTTC
CDR3 protein: CASRATDSGANVLTF
clone size: few
J gene: TRBJ2-6
D gene: .
V gene: TRBV2

CDR3 DNA: TGTGCCAGCAGCCCCGGGGGGCAATACCCTCAAGAGACCCAGTACTTC
CDR3 protein: CASSPGGQYPQETQYF
clone size: .
J gene: TRBJ2-5
D gene: .
V gene: TRBV4-2

CDR3 DNA: TGCAGCGTTGTCTCAGGGGGGGCCAAAAACATTCAGTACTTC
CDR3 protein: CSVVSGGAKNIQYF
clone size: few
J gene: TRBJ2-4
D gene: .
V gene: TRBV29-1

CDR3 DNA: TGCAGTGCTAGAGACAGATCGGCTTTCTTT
CDR3 protein: CSARDRSAFF
clone size: .
J gene: TRBJ1-1
D gene: .
V gene: TRBV20-1

CDR3 DNA: TGTGCCAGCAGCACGCGACAGGGGGCCGGGGGGTATAGCAATCAGCCCCAGCATTTT
CDR3 protein: CASSTRQGAGGYSNQPQHF
clone size: .
J gene: TRBJ1-5
D gene: TRBD1
V gene: TRBV12-3/TRBV12-4

CDR3 DNA: TGTGCCAGCAGTTTAGCCTACACGGGTGGCTACACCTTC
CDR3 protein: CASSLAYTGGYTF
clone size: .
J gene: TRBJ1-2
D gene: .
V gene: TRBV28

CDR3 DNA: TGCGCCAGCAGCCAAGGGTTTAGCGGGGGCTCCTACGAGCAGTACTTC
CDR3 protein: CASSQGFSGGSYEQYF
clone size: once
J gene: TRBJ2-7
D gene: TRBD2
V gene: TRBV4-1

CDR3 DNA: TGTGCCAGCATGTGGAACAATGAGCAGCCCCAGCATTTT
CDR3 protein: CASMWNNEQPQHF
clone size: few
J gene: TRBJ1-5
D gene: .
V gene: TRBV2

CDR3 DNA: TGTGCCAGCAGTTTAACAGCCGGGACAGGGGGGCACACCATATATTTT
CDR3 protein: CASSLTAGTGGHTIYF
clone size: many
J gene: TRBJ1-3
D gene: TRBD1
V gene: TRBV12-3/TRBV12-4

CDR3 DNA: TGTGCCAGCAGCGTAGACCCAACTTCTGGAAACACCATATATTTT
CDR3 protein: CASSVDPTSGNTIYF
clone size: few
J gene: TRBJ1-3
D gene: .
V gene: TRBV9

CDR3 DNA: TGTGCCAGCAGTTCCGACAGGGACGCTAATGAAGCTTTCTTT
CDR3 protein: CASSSDRDANEAFF
clone size: many
J gene: TRBJ1-1
D gene: TRBD1
V gene: TRBV12-3/TRBV12-4

CDR3 DNA: TGTGCCTGGAGTGTAAGACGGCAGAACCAAGAGACCCAGTACTTC
CDR3 protein: CAWSVRRQNQETQYF
clone size: .
J gene: TRBJ2-5
D gene: .
V gene: TRBV30

CDR3 DNA: TGTGCCAGCAGCTCGACTAGCGGGAGATCAGATACGCAGTATTTT
CDR3 protein: CASSSTSGRSDTQYF
clone size: few
J gene: TRBJ2-3
D gene: TRBD2
V gene: TRBV7-9

CDR3 DNA: TGTGCCAGCAGTCCGGGGAGACCCTACGAGCAGTACTTC
CDR3 protein: CASSPGRPYEQYF
clone size: many
J gene: TRBJ2-7
D gene: .
V gene: TRBV28

CDR3 DNA: TGCAGTGCTAGCCGCCGGACAGGGCACTACGAGCAGTACTTC
CDR3 protein: CSASRRTGHYEQYF
clone size: .
J gene: TRBJ2-7
D gene: TRBD1
V gene: TRBV20-1

CDR3 DNA: TGTGCCAGCATTGGGAACAGCGGTGGAAACACCATATATTTT
CDR3 protein: CASIGNSGGNTIYF
clone size: .
J gene: TRBJ1-3
D gene: .
V gene: TRBV12-3/TRBV12-4

CDR3 DNA: TGTGCCAGCAGCCGCAGGGGACCTGGCGGGGAGCTGTTTTTT
CDR3 protein: CASSRRGPGGELFF
clone size: few
J gene: TRBJ2-2
D gene: .
V gene: TRBV3-1

CDR3 DNA: TGTGCCAGCAGCGAGAAGGGGGGCCTGGGCTATGGCTACACCTTC
CDR3 protein: CASSEKGGLGYGYTF
clone size: .
J gene: TRBJ1-2
D gene: .
V gene: TRBV7-2

CDR3 DNA: TGTGCCAGCAGTGAAGGGGGCGAGAATCAGCCCCAGCATTTT
CDR3 protein: CASSEGGENQPQHF
clone size: .
J gene: TRBJ1-5
D gene: .
V gene: TRBV6-1

CDR3 DNA: TGTGCCAGCAGCTCCCCCCGGGGCGGCTACGAGCAGTACTTC
CDR3 protein: CASSSPRGGYEQYF
clone size: few
J gene: TRBJ2-7
D gene: .
V gene: TRBV11-2

CDR3 DNA: TGTGCCAGCAGCTTAAGGCTAGCGGAATACAATGAGCAGTTCTTC
CDR3 protein: CASSLRLAEYNEQFF
clone size: few
J gene: TRBJ2-1
D gene: TRBD2
V gene: TRBV7-2

CDR3 DNA: TGCGCCAGCAGCCAAGAGGTCTGGGGGGCCAGGGGCGAGCAGTACTTC
CDR3 protein: CASSQEVWGARGEQYF
clone size: .
J gene: TRBJ2-7
D gene: .
V gene: TRBV4-1

CDR3 DNA: TGTGCCAGCAGGACCGGCCAACCTAATGAAAAACTGTTTTTT
CDR3 protein: CASRTGQPNEKLFF
clone size: .
J gene: TRBJ1-4
D gene: .
V gene: TRBV27

CDR3 DNA: TGTGCCAGTAGTATCCAAGGTGGGAATGAGCAGTTCTTC
CDR3 protein: CASSIQGGNEQFF
clone size: .
J gene: TRBJ2-1
D gene: .
V gene: TRBV19

CDR3 DNA: TGTGCCAGCAGCCCCCTTGGGGAAACTAATGAAAAACTGTTTTTT
CDR3 protein: CASSPLGETNEKLFF
clone size: .
J gene: TRBJ1-4
D gene: .
V gene: TRBV2